Listed below are T cell receptor beta chains from one sample, sequenced in a study of blood T cell repertoires in COVID-19. Repertoires were generated with immunoSEQ multiplex PCR, while TCRdb's copy carries only in-frame clones and drops some. The sample has about 420,000 clones, 70% to 90% seen once. Sequenced sample: peripheral blood. The receptors were gathered from a man between 18 and 29 years old with COVID-19, enrolled during active disease. Both conserved end residues are part of each CDR3. Fields, in order: V gene, J gene, clone size, D gene, CDR3 protein, CDR3 DNA. D genes are given only for firm matches. Some rows have no size entry. The others give once, few or many, or a class for an expanded clone.

v_gene: TRBV10-3
j_gene: TRBJ2-1
abundance: few
d_gene: TRBD2
CDR3aa: CAISVGGLAGDYNEQFF
CDR3nt: TGTGCCATCAGTGTAGGGGGACTAGCGGGAGACTACAATGAGCAGTTCTTC

v_gene: TRBV7-9
j_gene: TRBJ1-5
abundance: .
d_gene: TRBD1
CDR3aa: CASSSDRVGNQPQHF
CDR3nt: TGTGCCAGCAGCTCCGACAGGGTTGGCAATCAGCCCCAGCATTTT

v_gene: TRBV10-3
j_gene: TRBJ1-2
abundance: .
d_gene: TRBD1
CDR3aa: CAISTEDRGYGYTF
CDR3nt: TGTGCCATCAGTACAGAGGACAGGGGGTATGGCTACACCTTC

v_gene: TRBV5-6
j_gene: TRBJ2-7
abundance: .
d_gene: TRBD1
CDR3aa: CASSLGGQGYEQYF
CDR3nt: TGTGCCAGCAGCTTGGGGGGACAGGGCTACGAGCAGTACTTC

v_gene: TRBV21-1
j_gene: TRBJ2-4
abundance: .
d_gene: .
CDR3aa: CALRIQYF
CDR3nt: TGTGCCTTGAGGATTCAGTACTTC

v_gene: TRBV9
j_gene: TRBJ2-7
abundance: .
d_gene: .
CDR3aa: CASSPGGSGYSYEQYF
CDR3nt: TGTGCCAGCAGCCCAGGGGGTAGCGGATATTCTTACGAGCAGTACTTC

v_gene: TRBV27
j_gene: TRBJ1-2
abundance: .
d_gene: .
CDR3aa: CASSGGGANYGYTF
CDR3nt: TGTGCCAGCAGTGGGGGGGGAGCTAACTATGGCTACACCTTC

v_gene: TRBV2
j_gene: TRBJ1-2
abundance: .
d_gene: .
CDR3aa: CASNPTVANYGYTF
CDR3nt: TGTGCCAGCAACCCGACAGTCGCTAACTATGGCTACACCTTC

v_gene: TRBV6-5
j_gene: TRBJ1-1
abundance: few
d_gene: .
CDR3aa: CASRRGMNTEAFF
CDR3nt: TGTGCCAGCAGAAGGGGTATGAACACTGAAGCTTTCTTT

v_gene: TRBV18
j_gene: TRBJ2-1
abundance: .
d_gene: .
CDR3aa: CASSPGELSYNEQFF
CDR3nt: TGTGCCAGCTCACCAGGTGAACTCTCCTACAATGAGCAGTTCTTC

v_gene: TRBV13
j_gene: TRBJ2-7
abundance: .
d_gene: TRBD2
CDR3aa: CASTDSLAGGPIF
CDR3nt: TGTGCCAGCACCGACTCGCTAGCGGGAGGGCCGATATTC

v_gene: TRBV5-1
j_gene: TRBJ2-5
abundance: .
d_gene: TRBD2
CDR3aa: CASSTTGSSGGRQETQYF
CDR3nt: TGCGCCAGCAGCACCACGGGGTCTAGCGGGGGGCGCCAAGAGACCCAGTACTTC

v_gene: TRBV27
j_gene: TRBJ2-3
abundance: .
d_gene: .
CDR3aa: CASRSADTDTQYF
CDR3nt: TGTGCCAGCAGAAGTGCGGACACAGATACGCAGTATTTT

v_gene: TRBV5-1
j_gene: TRBJ1-2
abundance: .
d_gene: .
CDR3aa: CASRPELQGLGGYTF
CDR3nt: TGCGCCAGCAGACCAGAACTACAGGGCTTGGGTGGCTACACCTTC

v_gene: TRBV10-1
j_gene: TRBJ2-7
abundance: .
d_gene: TRBD1
CDR3aa: CASSEVAGGNEQYF
CDR3nt: TGCGCCAGCAGTGAGGTGGCAGGGGGTAACGAGCAGTACTTC

v_gene: TRBV5-8
j_gene: TRBJ1-2
abundance: .
d_gene: .
CDR3aa: CASRPSGNYGYTF
CDR3nt: TGTGCCAGCAGGCCTAGCGGGAACTATGGCTACACCTTC

v_gene: TRBV12-3/TRBV12-4
j_gene: TRBJ1-3
abundance: .
d_gene: TRBD1
CDR3aa: CASRGQGGNTIYF
CDR3nt: TGTGCCAGCAGAGGACAGGGTGGAAACACCATATATTTT

v_gene: TRBV11-2
j_gene: TRBJ2-7
abundance: once
d_gene: TRBD1
CDR3aa: CASSQGQYEQYF
CDR3nt: TGTGCCAGCAGCCAGGGACAGTACGAGCAGTACTTC

v_gene: TRBV12-3/TRBV12-4
j_gene: TRBJ2-7
abundance: few
d_gene: .
CDR3aa: CASSQTVPYEQYF
CDR3nt: TGTGCCAGCAGCCAGACAGTGCCCTACGAGCAGTACTTC

v_gene: TRBV11-3
j_gene: TRBJ2-2
abundance: .
d_gene: TRBD2
CDR3aa: CASSARLAGGRELFF
CDR3nt: TGTGCCAGCAGCGCCCGACTAGCGGGAGGCCGGGAGCTGTTTTTT

v_gene: TRBV6-5
j_gene: TRBJ2-4
abundance: .
d_gene: .
CDR3aa: CASRGGSKNIQYF
CDR3nt: TGTGCCAGCAGGGGGGGATCGAAAAACATTCAGTACTTC

v_gene: TRBV7-9
j_gene: TRBJ2-7
abundance: .
d_gene: .
CDR3aa: CASSLTLRDYEQYF
CDR3nt: TGTGCCAGCAGCCTAACTCTCAGGGACTACGAGCAGTACTTC

v_gene: TRBV2
j_gene: TRBJ2-4
abundance: .
d_gene: .
CDR3aa: CASVRSLTTLAKNIQYF
CDR3nt: TGTGCCAGCGTACGGAGCCTTACCACCTTAGCCAAAAACATTCAGTACTTC

v_gene: TRBV9
j_gene: TRBJ2-1
abundance: few
d_gene: TRBD1
CDR3aa: CASSPRTGGSYNEQFF
CDR3nt: TGTGCCAGCAGCCCCAGGACAGGGGGTTCCTACAATGAGCAGTTCTTC

v_gene: TRBV15
j_gene: TRBJ2-4
abundance: once
d_gene: .
CDR3aa: CATSRNIVAKNIQYF
CDR3nt: TGTGCCACCAGCCGCAACATTGTAGCCAAAAACATTCAGTACTTC

v_gene: TRBV29-1
j_gene: TRBJ2-1
abundance: .
d_gene: TRBD1
CDR3aa: CSVEGKLLGQGLSPGSYNEQFF
CDR3nt: TGCAGCGTTGAAGGGAAATTACTAGGACAGGGACTTTCCCCTGGCTCCTACAATGAGCAGTTCTTC

v_gene: TRBV2
j_gene: TRBJ1-1
abundance: .
d_gene: .
CDR3aa: CATRNRDGNTEAFF
CDR3nt: TGTGCCACCAGAAACAGGGACGGGAACACTGAAGCTTTCTTT

v_gene: TRBV10-3
j_gene: TRBJ2-1
abundance: .
d_gene: TRBD1
CDR3aa: CAISVTGEIYNEQFF
CDR3nt: TGTGCCATCAGTGTTACAGGGGAAATCTACAATGAGCAGTTCTTC

v_gene: TRBV5-1
j_gene: TRBJ2-5
abundance: .
d_gene: .
CDR3aa: CASSLFVTREETQYF
CDR3nt: TGCGCCAGCAGCTTGTTCGTGACGAGGGAAGAGACCCAGTACTTC

v_gene: TRBV6-4
j_gene: TRBJ1-1
abundance: .
d_gene: TRBD1
CDR3aa: CASSVGDRGTEAFF
CDR3nt: TGTGCCAGCAGTGTTGGGGACAGGGGCACTGAAGCTTTCTTT

v_gene: TRBV19
j_gene: TRBJ2-7
abundance: .
d_gene: TRBD1
CDR3aa: CASSTGQGTPEQYF
CDR3nt: TGTGCCAGTAGTACGGGACAGGGGACTCCCGAGCAGTACTTC

v_gene: TRBV5-1
j_gene: TRBJ2-5
abundance: .
d_gene: .
CDR3aa: CASSFSPPGNGETQYF
CDR3nt: TGCGCCAGCAGTTTTTCCCCCCCGGGAAATGGTGAGACCCAGTACTTC

v_gene: TRBV28
j_gene: TRBJ2-7
abundance: .
d_gene: TRBD1
CDR3aa: CASTRTGYSYEQYF
CDR3nt: TGTGCCAGCACCCGGACAGGGTACTCCTACGAGCAGTACTTC

v_gene: TRBV6-5
j_gene: TRBJ2-4
abundance: .
d_gene: .
CDR3aa: CASKARLSGVNIQYF
CDR3nt: TGTGCCAGCAAGGCCCGGCTGTCGGGGGTAAACATTCAGTACTTC

v_gene: TRBV5-4
j_gene: TRBJ1-1
abundance: .
d_gene: .
CDR3aa: CASSLGTEAFF
CDR3nt: TGTGCCAGCAGCCTCGGGACAGAAGCTTTCTTT

v_gene: TRBV3-1/TRBV3-2
j_gene: TRBJ2-2
abundance: once
d_gene: TRBD2
CDR3aa: CASSQASGTNTGELFF
CDR3nt: TGTGCCAGCAGCCAGGCTAGCGGGACGAACACCGGGGAGCTGTTTTTT

v_gene: TRBV7-9
j_gene: TRBJ2-1
abundance: .
d_gene: .
CDR3aa: CASSLSGSYNEQFF
CDR3nt: TGTGCCAGCAGCCTCTCAGGCTCCTACAATGAGCAGTTCTTC

v_gene: TRBV5-4
j_gene: TRBJ2-2
abundance: .
d_gene: .
CDR3aa: CASSKSQGSTGELFF
CDR3nt: TGTGCCAGCAGCAAGAGTCAGGGGTCCACCGGGGAGCTGTTTTTT

v_gene: TRBV2
j_gene: TRBJ1-2
abundance: .
d_gene: TRBD1
CDR3aa: CASSRQGDYGYTF
CDR3nt: TGTGCCAGCAGCAGACAGGGGGACTATGGCTACACCTTC

v_gene: TRBV3-1/TRBV3-2
j_gene: TRBJ1-1
abundance: .
d_gene: .
CDR3aa: CASSQDSGVFGAFF
CDR3nt: TGTGCCAGCAGCCAAGATTCAGGGGTCTTTGGGGCTTTCTTT

v_gene: TRBV7-9
j_gene: TRBJ2-1
abundance: .
d_gene: TRBD2
CDR3aa: CASSAKAGGMNEQFF
CDR3nt: TGTGCCAGCAGCGCCAAAGCGGGAGGGATGAATGAGCAGTTCTTC

v_gene: TRBV3-1/TRBV3-2
j_gene: TRBJ2-5
abundance: .
d_gene: TRBD2
CDR3aa: CASSGLAGAQETQYF
CDR3nt: TGTGCCAGCAGCGGGTTAGCGGGGGCCCAAGAGACCCAGTACTTC

v_gene: TRBV5-1
j_gene: TRBJ1-1
abundance: .
d_gene: .
CDR3aa: CASFTHQGSTEAFF
CDR3nt: TGCGCCAGCTTTACCCACCAGGGATCCACTGAAGCTTTCTTT

v_gene: TRBV3-1/TRBV3-2
j_gene: TRBJ2-7
abundance: .
d_gene: TRBD2
CDR3aa: CASSQVGGASYEQYF
CDR3nt: TGTGCCAGCAGCCAAGTCGGGGGGGCCTCCTACGAGCAGTACTTC

v_gene: TRBV9
j_gene: TRBJ2-5
abundance: .
d_gene: TRBD2
CDR3aa: CASSVAAGYQETQYF
CDR3nt: TGTGCCAGCAGCGTTGCAGCGGGGTACCAAGAGACCCAGTACTTC

v_gene: TRBV6-6
j_gene: TRBJ2-5
abundance: .
d_gene: .
CDR3aa: CASSYVESDLGGTQYF
CDR3nt: TGTGCCAGCAGTTACGTAGAGAGCGACCTAGGGGGGACCCAGTACTTC

v_gene: TRBV24-1
j_gene: TRBJ2-3
abundance: .
d_gene: .
CDR3aa: CATSETGYPDTQYF
CDR3nt: TGTGCCACCAGCGAAACAGGGTACCCAGATACGCAGTATTTT

v_gene: TRBV7-2
j_gene: TRBJ2-1
abundance: .
d_gene: .
CDR3aa: CASSLVAVSSYNEQFF
CDR3nt: TGTGCCAGCAGCTTAGTTGCCGTGAGCTCCTACAATGAGCAGTTCTTC

v_gene: TRBV6-6
j_gene: TRBJ2-3
abundance: once
d_gene: TRBD2
CDR3aa: CASSYPASGSGDTQYF
CDR3nt: TGTGCCAGCAGTTACCCGGCTAGCGGGAGCGGAGATACGCAGTATTTT

v_gene: TRBV20-1
j_gene: TRBJ2-3
abundance: .
d_gene: .
CDR3aa: CSASRSEKDTQYF
CDR3nt: TGCAGTGCTAGTAGATCAGAAAAAGATACGCAGTATTTT

v_gene: TRBV5-1
j_gene: TRBJ1-5
abundance: once
d_gene: .
CDR3aa: CASSLDARRGQPQHF
CDR3nt: TGCGCCAGCAGCTTGGACGCCAGGAGGGGTCAGCCCCAGCATTTT

v_gene: TRBV13
j_gene: TRBJ2-7
abundance: .
d_gene: TRBD1
CDR3aa: CATKRQGASYEQYF
CDR3nt: TGTGCCACCAAACGACAGGGAGCCTCCTACGAGCAGTACTTC

v_gene: TRBV2
j_gene: TRBJ2-1
abundance: .
d_gene: .
CDR3aa: CASSDGTPGVF
CDR3nt: TGTGCCAGCAGTGATGGGACTCCCGGCGTCTTC

v_gene: TRBV5-1
j_gene: TRBJ2-7
abundance: .
d_gene: .
CDR3aa: CASRRDYEQYF
CDR3nt: TGCGCCAGCAGACGAGACTACGAGCAGTACTTC

v_gene: TRBV5-5
j_gene: TRBJ2-6
abundance: .
d_gene: .
CDR3aa: CASSLMGPSSGANVLTF
CDR3nt: TGTGCCAGCAGCTTGATGGGGCCCTCGAGTGGGGCCAACGTCCTGACTTTC

v_gene: TRBV9
j_gene: TRBJ2-3
abundance: .
d_gene: TRBD2
CDR3aa: CASSVAVAGYGDTQYF
CDR3nt: TGTGCCAGCAGCGTAGCGGTAGCGGGATATGGAGATACGCAGTATTTT

v_gene: TRBV28
j_gene: TRBJ1-2
abundance: .
d_gene: TRBD1
CDR3aa: CASSRDRGQEKNYGYTF
CDR3nt: TGTGCCAGCAGCCGGGACAGGGGGCAGGAGAAAAACTATGGCTACACCTTC

v_gene: TRBV19
j_gene: TRBJ1-1
abundance: .
d_gene: TRBD1
CDR3aa: CASSTRTGMTEAFF
CDR3nt: TGTGCCAGTAGTACTCGGACAGGGATGACTGAAGCTTTCTTT

v_gene: TRBV29-1
j_gene: TRBJ1-1
abundance: .
d_gene: .
CDR3aa: CSVRQEEAFF
CDR3nt: TGCAGCGTTCGACAGGAGGAAGCTTTCTTT

v_gene: TRBV10-2
j_gene: TRBJ2-3
abundance: .
d_gene: .
CDR3aa: CASKAQGSTDTQYF
CDR3nt: TGCGCCAGCAAGGCACAGGGTAGCACAGATACGCAGTATTTT